The clone carrying this T cell receptor beta chain appeared a single time. What it binds is not known. The source of the sample is a study of blood T cells in healthy people across ages. Study outcomes and limitations: Estimated diversity, derived from one million T cells, was regarded as an underestimate. Unknown donor CMV status possibly confounded expanded clonotype changes.

The CDR3 contains 12 residues. Germline CDR1 and CDR2: SQVTM and ANQGSEA. Alongside a J-beta primer mix, a sample-barcoded 5' primer served in a second PCR lasting about 7 to 11 cycles. MiXCR, applied by TCRdb to the 5' RACE reads, yields one record per CDR3 protein. In the table there are about 1.4 million distinct CDR3 sequences, approximately 59% of which are singletons. The chain combines TRBV29-1 with TRBJ2-1; 8 bases line up with TRBD1. Judging by the DNA end, TRBJ2-7 fits better; the J call may be wrong. This TCR came from a young man in good health. Sequencing input: blood. CDR3 bases: TGCAGCGTCTACAGGGGGGTCAATGAGCAGTACTTC. This encodes CSVYRGVNEQYF.